This T cell receptor beta chain came from a study of blood T cell repertoires in COVID-19. How the authors handled the data: By means of reference gene primer amplification, nucleated cell counts were estimated. The repertoire was sequenced with immunoSEQ multiplex PCR; TCRdb's copy has only in-frame clones and lacks some. V and J calls and clone size are as listed in that table; D and trimming were resolved from the DNA. The sample shows a few hundred thousand clones, about 88% of them seen only once. The V gene's germline CDR1 is MDHEN and CDR2 SYDVKM. The CDR3 runs 14 residues. V lost 4 bases to trimming and J lost 0 bases, with 9 bases between them.

The sequence derives from a human donor in a cohort sampled during active COVID-19. The V call is TRBV28, the J call TRBJ1-2; D is unresolved. Material: peripheral blood. In DNA form, the CDR3 reads TGTGCCAGCAGTTGGGAGGACTCTAACTATGGCTACACCTTC. This encodes CASSWEDSNYGYTF.